This TCR beta chain was sequenced in a study of T-cell reconstitution after alpha-beta-depleted transplantation in children. Study results and caveats: Some patients' high day-60 TCRbeta diversity was traced to surviving recipient T cells and thymic progenitors. The main origin of T-cell counts and diversity one year after transplant was newly produced T cells. About two months after transplant, alpha-beta T cells reportedly came from several hundred expanded graft clones.

A word on this clonotype: Its antigen is unknown.

Per the germline V gene, CDR1 is MDHEN and CDR2 is SYDVKM. The CDR3 is made up of 14 amino acids. V was pared by 3 bases and J by 2 bases, with 8 bases between. Preparation of the TCRbeta library used unique molecular identifiers. A single record per CDR3 protein comes from TCRdb applying MiXCR to the PCR reads. The top ten clones hold approximately 14% of a sample with roughly 490,000 distinct CDR3 sequences, more than 9.5% of them seen once. This receptor was obtained from a female patient aged 2-9 years who had a stem cell transplant for aplastic anemia, so the T cells may come from the graft donor. The material was PBMCs, mostly from graft donor cells, obtained 180 days after TCRalphabeta/CD19-depleted stem cell transplant. This chain uses TRBV28 with TRBJ1-5; perhaps TRBD1 as D (6 bases). The CDR3 sequence: CASSFHRGNQPQHF. The CDR3 region has the DNA TGTGCCAGCAGTTTTCACAGGGGCAATCAGCCCCAGCATTTT.